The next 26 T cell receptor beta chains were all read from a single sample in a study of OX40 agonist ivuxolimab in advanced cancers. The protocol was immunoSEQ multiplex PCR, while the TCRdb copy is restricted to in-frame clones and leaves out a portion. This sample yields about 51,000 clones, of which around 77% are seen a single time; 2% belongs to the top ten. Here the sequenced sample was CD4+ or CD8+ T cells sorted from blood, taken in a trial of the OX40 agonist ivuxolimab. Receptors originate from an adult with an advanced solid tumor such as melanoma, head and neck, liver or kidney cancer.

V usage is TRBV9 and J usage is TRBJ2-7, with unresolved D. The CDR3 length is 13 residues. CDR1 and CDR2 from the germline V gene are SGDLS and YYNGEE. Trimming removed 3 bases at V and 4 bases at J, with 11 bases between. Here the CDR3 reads CASSATLGYEQYF. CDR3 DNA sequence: TGTGCCAGCAGCGCCACCCTAGGGTACGAGCAGTACTTC.

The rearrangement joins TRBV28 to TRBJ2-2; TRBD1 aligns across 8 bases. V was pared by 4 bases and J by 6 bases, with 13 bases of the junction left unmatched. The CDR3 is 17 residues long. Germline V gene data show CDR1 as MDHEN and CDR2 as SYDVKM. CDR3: CASSYPLRQGIAGELFF. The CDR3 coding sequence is TGTGCCAGCAGTTACCCTCTCAGACAGGGGATAGCCGGGGAGCTGTTTTTT.

CDR3 sequence: CASSPRQRQPQHF. The CDR3 DNA is TGTGCCAGCAGTCCCCGGCAGCGTCAGCCCCAGCATTTT. This rearrangement joins TRBV28 to TRBJ1-5; D uncertain. V lost 5 bases and J lost 6, with 11 bases in between. The germline V gene has CDR1 MDHEN and CDR2 SYDVKM. This CDR3 has 13 amino acids.

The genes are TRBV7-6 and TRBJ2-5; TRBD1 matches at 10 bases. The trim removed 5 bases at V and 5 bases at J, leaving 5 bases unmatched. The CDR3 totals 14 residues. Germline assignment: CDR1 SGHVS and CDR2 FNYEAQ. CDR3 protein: CASSRRDRGETQYF. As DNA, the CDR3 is TGTGCCAGCAGCCGCCGGGACAGGGGTGAGACCCAGTACTTC.

The DNA for the CDR3 is TGTGCCAGCGAGCGGATCTTGGCGAACTATGGCTACACCTTC. Translated: CASERILANYGYTF. J is TRBJ1-2 and V is TRBV7-2; D is unresolved. Germline V gene lookup returns CDR1 SGHTA and CDR2 FQGNSA. Trimming took off 8 bases at V and 2 bases at J, with 15 bases between the two ends. The CDR3 has 14 amino acids.

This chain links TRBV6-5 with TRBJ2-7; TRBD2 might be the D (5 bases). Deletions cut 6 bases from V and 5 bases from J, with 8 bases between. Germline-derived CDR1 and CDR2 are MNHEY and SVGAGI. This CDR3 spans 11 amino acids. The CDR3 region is CASSRGHEQYF. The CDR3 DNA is TGTGCCAGCAGCCGCGGGCACGAGCAGTACTTC.

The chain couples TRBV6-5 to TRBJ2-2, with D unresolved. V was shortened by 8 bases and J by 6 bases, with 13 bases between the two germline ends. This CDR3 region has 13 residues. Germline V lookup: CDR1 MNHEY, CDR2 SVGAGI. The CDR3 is CASGTPQPGELFF. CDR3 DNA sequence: TGTGCCAGCGGAACTCCGCAGCCCGGGGAGCTGTTTTTT.

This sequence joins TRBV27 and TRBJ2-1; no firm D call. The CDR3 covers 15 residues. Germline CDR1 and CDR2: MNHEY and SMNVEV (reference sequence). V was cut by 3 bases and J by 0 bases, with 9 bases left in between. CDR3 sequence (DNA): TGTGCCAGCAGTTTGCGGATTAACTCCTACAATGAGCAGTTCTTC. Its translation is CASSLRINSYNEQFF.

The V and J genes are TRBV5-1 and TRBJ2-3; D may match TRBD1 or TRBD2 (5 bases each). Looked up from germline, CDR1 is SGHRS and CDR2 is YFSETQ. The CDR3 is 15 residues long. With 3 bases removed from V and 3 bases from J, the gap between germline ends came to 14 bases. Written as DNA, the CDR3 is TGCGCCAGCAGCTCGACAGAGAGGGCTACAGATACGCAGTATTTT. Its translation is CASSSTERATDTQYF.

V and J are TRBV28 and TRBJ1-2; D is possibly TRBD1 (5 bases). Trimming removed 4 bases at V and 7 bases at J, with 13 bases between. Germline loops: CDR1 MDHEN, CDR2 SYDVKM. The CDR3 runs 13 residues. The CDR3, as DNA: TGTGCCAGCAGTTGGCAGGGCCTGTCTGGCTACACCTTC. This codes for CASSWQGLSGYTF.

The DNA of the CDR3 is TGCAGCGTTTCAGGGGGCTCTGGAAACACCATATATTTT. This encodes CSVSGGSGNTIYF. J is TRBJ1-3 and V is TRBV29-1; 7 bases match TRBD1. V lost 5 bases and J lost 0; bases outside the gene matches: 1. The germline CDR1 and CDR2 sequences are SQVTM and ANQGSEA. The length of the CDR3 is 13 residues.

This chain's CDR3 is CASSLPPPGQGFSGELFF. The CDR3 nucleotides read TGCGCCAGCAGCCTTCCCCCTCCGGGACAGGGTTTTTCCGGGGAGCTGTTTTTT. V gene TRBV4-1 combines with J gene TRBJ2-2; 9 nucleotides agree with TRBD1. This CDR3 spans 18 amino acids. With 4 bases clipped from V and 6 bases from J, the junction kept 15 bases outside the gene matches. CDR1 is MGHRA, CDR2 YSYEKL, per germline.

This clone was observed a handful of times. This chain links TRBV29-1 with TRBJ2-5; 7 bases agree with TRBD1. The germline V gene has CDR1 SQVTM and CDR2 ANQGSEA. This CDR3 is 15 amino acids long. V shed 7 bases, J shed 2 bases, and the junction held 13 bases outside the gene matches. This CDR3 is CSDRQGQSPQETQYF. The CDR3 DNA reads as TGCAGCGATCGACAGGGTCAGTCTCCTCAAGAGACCCAGTACTTC.

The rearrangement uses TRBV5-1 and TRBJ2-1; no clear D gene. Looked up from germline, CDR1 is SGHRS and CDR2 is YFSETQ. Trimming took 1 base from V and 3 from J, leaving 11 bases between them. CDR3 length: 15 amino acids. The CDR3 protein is CASSLSGTDYNEQFF. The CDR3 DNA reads TGCGCCAGCAGCTTGTCGGGTACAGACTACAATGAGCAGTTCTTC.

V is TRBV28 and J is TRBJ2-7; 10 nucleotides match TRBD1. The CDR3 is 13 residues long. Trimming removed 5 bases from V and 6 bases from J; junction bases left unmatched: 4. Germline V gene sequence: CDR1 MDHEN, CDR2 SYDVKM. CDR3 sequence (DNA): TGTGCCAGCAGTCCTGGACAGGGGGGCGAGCAGTACTTC. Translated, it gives CASSPGQGGEQYF.

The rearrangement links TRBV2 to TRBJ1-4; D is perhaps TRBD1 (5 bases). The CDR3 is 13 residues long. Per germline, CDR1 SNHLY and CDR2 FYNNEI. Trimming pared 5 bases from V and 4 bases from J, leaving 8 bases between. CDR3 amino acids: CASSWDGNEKLFF. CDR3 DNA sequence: TGTGCCAGCAGTTGGGACGGTAATGAAAAACTGTTTTTT.

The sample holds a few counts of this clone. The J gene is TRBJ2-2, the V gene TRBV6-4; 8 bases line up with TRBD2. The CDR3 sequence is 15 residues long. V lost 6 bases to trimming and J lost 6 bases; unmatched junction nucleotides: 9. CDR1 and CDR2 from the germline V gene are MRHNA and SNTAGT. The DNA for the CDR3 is TGTGCCAGCAGCGTTCCACTAGCGGCCCCCGGGGAGCTGTTTTTT. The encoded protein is CASSVPLAAPGELFF.

The CDR3: CASSPRDRVLEQYF. DNA of the CDR3: TGCGCCAGCAGTCCTCGTGACAGGGTCCTCGAGCAGTACTTC. The rearrangement links TRBV5-1 to TRBJ2-7; 7 bases agree with TRBD1. Germline lookup yields CDR1 SGHRS and CDR2 YFSETQ. Germline trimming cut 5 bases from V and 6 bases from J; bases unmatched to any gene: 11. There are 14 residues in the CDR3.

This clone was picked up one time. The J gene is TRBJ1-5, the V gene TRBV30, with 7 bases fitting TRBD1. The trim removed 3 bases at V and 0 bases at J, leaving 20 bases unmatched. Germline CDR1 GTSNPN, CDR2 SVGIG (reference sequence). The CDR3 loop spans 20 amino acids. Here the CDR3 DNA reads TGTGCCTGGAGCCTATCAAGATCCTGGGCCAGGGGGAATAGCAATCAGCCCCAGCATTTT. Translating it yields CAWSLSRSWARGNSNQPQHF. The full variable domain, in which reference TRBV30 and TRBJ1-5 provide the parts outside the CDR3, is SQTIHQWPATLVQPVGSPLSLECTVEGTSNPNLYWYRQAAGRGLQLLFYSVGIGQISSEVPQNLSASRPQDRQFILSSKKLLLSDSGFYLCAWSLSRSWARGNSNQPQHFGDGTRLSIL.

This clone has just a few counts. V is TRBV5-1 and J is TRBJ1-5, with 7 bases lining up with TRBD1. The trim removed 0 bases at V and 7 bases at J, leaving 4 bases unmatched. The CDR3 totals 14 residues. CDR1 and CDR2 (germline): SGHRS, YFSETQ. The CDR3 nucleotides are TGCGCCAGCAGCTTGGGACAGGGAGAGCAGCCCCAGCATTTT. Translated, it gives CASSLGQGEQPQHF. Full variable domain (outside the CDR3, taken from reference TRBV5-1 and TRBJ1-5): KAGVTQTPRYLIKTRGQQVTLSCSPISGHRSVSWYQQTPGQGLQFLFEYFSETQRNKGNFPGRFSGRQFSNSRSEMNVSTLELGDSALYLCASSLGQGEQPQHFGDGTRLSIL.

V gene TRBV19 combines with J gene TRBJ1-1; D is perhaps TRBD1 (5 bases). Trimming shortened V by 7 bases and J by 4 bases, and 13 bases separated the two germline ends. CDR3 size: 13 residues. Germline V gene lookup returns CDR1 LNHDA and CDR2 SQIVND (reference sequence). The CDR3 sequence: CASTNTGRTEAFF. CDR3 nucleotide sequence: TGTGCCAGTACCAACACAGGACGCACTGAAGCTTTCTTT.

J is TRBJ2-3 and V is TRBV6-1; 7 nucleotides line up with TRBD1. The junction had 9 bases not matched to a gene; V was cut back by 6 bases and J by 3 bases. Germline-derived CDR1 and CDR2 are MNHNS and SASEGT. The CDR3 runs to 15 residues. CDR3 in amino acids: CASSDPGTVTDTQYF. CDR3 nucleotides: TGTGCCAGCAGCGATCCGGGGACAGTTACAGATACGCAGTATTTT.

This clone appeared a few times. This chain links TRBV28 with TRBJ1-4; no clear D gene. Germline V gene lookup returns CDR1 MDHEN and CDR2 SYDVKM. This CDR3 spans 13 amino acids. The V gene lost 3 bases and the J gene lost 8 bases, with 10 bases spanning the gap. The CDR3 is CASSFSPGEKLFF. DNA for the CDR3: TGTGCCAGCAGTTTCAGCCCGGGAGAAAAACTGTTTTTT.

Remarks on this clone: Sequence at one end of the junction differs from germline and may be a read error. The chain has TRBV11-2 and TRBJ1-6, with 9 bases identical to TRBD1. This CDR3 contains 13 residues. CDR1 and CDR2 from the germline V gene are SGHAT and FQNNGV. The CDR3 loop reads CASSLPTGTGLQF. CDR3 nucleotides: TGTGCCAGCAGCCTGCCAACCGGGACAGGGCTCCAATTT.

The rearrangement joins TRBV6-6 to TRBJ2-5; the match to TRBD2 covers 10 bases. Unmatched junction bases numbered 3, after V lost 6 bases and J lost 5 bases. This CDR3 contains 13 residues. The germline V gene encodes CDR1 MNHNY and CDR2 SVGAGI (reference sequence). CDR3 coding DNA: TGTGCCAGCAGCATAGCGGGAGGTGAGACCCAGTACTTC. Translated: CASSIAGGETQYF.

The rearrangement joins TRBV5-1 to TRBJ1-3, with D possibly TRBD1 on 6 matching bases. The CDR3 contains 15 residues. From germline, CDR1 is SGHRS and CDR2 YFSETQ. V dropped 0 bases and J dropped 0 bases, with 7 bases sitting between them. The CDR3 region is CASSLDRASGNTIYF. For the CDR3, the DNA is TGCGCCAGCAGCTTGGACAGGGCCTCTGGAAACACCATATATTTT.